These T cell receptor beta chains were read from a single sample in a study of blood T cell repertoires in COVID-19. The protocol was immunoSEQ multiplex PCR, while the TCRdb copy is restricted to in-frame clones and leaves out a portion. The data hold roughly 410,000 clones, with 70% to 90% observed a single time. The sequencing input was peripheral blood. The source of these receptors is a woman between 40 and 55 years old with COVID-19, enrolled during active disease. CDR3s include the opening cysteine and the closing phenylalanine or tryptophan. The D gene is left open where the match is weak. Clone size is not always given. Where it is, it says once, few, many or a class for expanded clones.

clone_size	v_call	d_call	j_call	cdr3_aa	cdr3_nt
.	TRBV7-9	TRBD2	TRBJ2-3	CASSLLAGERDTQYF	TGTGCCAGCAGCTTACTAGCGGGAGAGAGAGATACGCAGTATTTT
many	TRBV19	.	TRBJ1-2	CATHRNYGYTF	TGTGCCACTCACAGGAACTATGGCTACACCTTC
.	TRBV6-5	.	TRBJ2-3	CASSYSTGTDTQYF	TGTGCCAGCAGTTACTCGACCGGGACAGATACGCAGTATTTT
.	TRBV30	TRBD1	TRBJ1-5	CAWSLGGQGAKPQHF	TGTGCCTGGAGCCTAGGAGGACAGGGGGCGAAGCCCCAGCATTTT
.	TRBV28	.	TRBJ2-7	CASSPDVRVKYF	TGTGCCAGCAGCCCAGATGTCCGGGTAAAGTACTTC
.	TRBV2	.	TRBJ1-5	CASSITVTGYQPQHF	TGTGCCAGCTCCATCACGGTCACAGGGTATCAGCCCCAGCATTTT
.	TRBV5-1	TRBD1	TRBJ1-1	CASSPDRPNTEAFF	TGCGCCAGCAGCCCGGACAGGCCGAACACTGAAGCTTTCTTT
.	TRBV6-5	TRBD1	TRBJ1-2	CASTRGQGRVYGYTF	TGTGCCAGCACCAGGGGACAGGGACGTGTCTATGGCTACACCTTC
.	TRBV29-1	.	TRBJ1-1	CSVRGSTEAFF	TGCAGCGTTCGGGGGAGCACTGAAGCTTTCTTT
.	TRBV7-9	TRBD2	TRBJ2-1	CASSRARASGTTYNEQFF	TGTGCCAGCAGCCGCGCCAGGGCTAGCGGGACGACCTACAATGAGCAGTTCTTC
.	TRBV2	TRBD1	TRBJ1-5	CASSLGQASNQPQHF	TGTGCCAGCAGCCTGGGACAGGCGAGCAATCAGCCCCAGCATTTT
.	TRBV11-1	.	TRBJ2-1	CASSSEPAAGKQFF	TGTGCCAGCAGCTCTGAGCCAGCGGCCGGCAAGCAGTTCTTC
few	TRBV5-1	.	TRBJ1-4	CASSLGAGRLEKLFF	TGCGCCAGCAGCTTGGGCGCAGGGAGGCTAGAAAAACTGTTTTTT
.	TRBV6-2/TRBV6-3	TRBD1	TRBJ1-5	CASSRRNRGLSNQPQHF	TGTGCCAGCAGTCGCCGGAACAGGGGGCTATCGAATCAGCCCCAGCATTTT
.	TRBV28	.	TRBJ1-4	CASSLPTDFNEKLFF	TGTGCCAGCAGTTTACCGACAGACTTTAATGAAAAACTGTTTTTT
once	TRBV18	.	TRBJ1-1	CASSQTNSDTEAFF	TGTGCCAGCTCACAAACTAACTCGGACACTGAAGCTTTCTTT
.	TRBV6-5	.	TRBJ1-5	CASRAPAKAQHF	TGTGCCAGCAGGGCCCCAGCGAAGGCCCAGCATTTT
.	TRBV2	.	TRBJ2-7	CASTEQYF	TGTGCCAGCACGGAGCAGTACTTC
.	TRBV3-1/TRBV3-2	.	TRBJ2-5	CASSHPRGTYRGDVETQYF	TGTGCCAGCAGCCACCCAAGGGGGACGTATCGGGGGGATGTGGAGACCCAGTACTTC
.	TRBV4-1	TRBD1	TRBJ1-4	CASSLRDSATNEKLFF	TGCGCCAGCAGCCTCAGGGACAGTGCAACTAATGAAAAACTGTTTTTT
.	TRBV7-9	.	TRBJ1-1	CASSPLPGSRGNTEAFF	TGTGCCAGCAGCCCACTGCCGGGCAGCCGGGGAAACACTGAAGCTTTCTTT
.	TRBV9	.	TRBJ2-2	CASSVVSGATGELFF	TGTGCCAGCAGCGTAGTTTCAGGGGCTACCGGGGAGCTGTTTTTT
.	TRBV7-3	TRBD2	TRBJ2-5	CASSSPSSGRAETQYF	TGTGCCAGCAGCTCCCCCAGTAGCGGGAGGGCAGAGACCCAGTACTTC
.	TRBV21-1	.	TRBJ2-5	CASSSPPARGTETQYF	TGTGCCAGCAGCTCTCCGCCAGCGCGGGGGACGGAGACCCAGTACTTC
.	TRBV27	.	TRBJ1-3	CASSSGVRAGNTIYF	TGTGCCAGCAGTTCGGGGGTGAGGGCTGGAAACACCATATATTTT
.	TRBV7-9	.	TRBJ1-5	CASSLVGSGRNQPQHF	TGTGCCAGCAGCTTAGTTGGCAGTGGGAGGAATCAGCCCCAGCATTTT
.	TRBV5-8	TRBD2	TRBJ2-3	CASSPGTRSEDTQYF	TGTGCCAGCAGTCCCGGGACTAGATCGGAAGATACGCAGTATTTT
.	TRBV9	TRBD2	TRBJ2-3	CASSDRAGEPDTQYF	TGTGCCAGCAGCGATAGAGCGGGAGAGCCAGATACGCAGTATTTT
.	TRBV5-4	TRBD2	TRBJ2-7	CASSPGLEDYEQYF	TGTGCCAGCAGCCCCGGACTAGAAGACTACGAGCAGTACTTC
.	TRBV28	.	TRBJ1-3	CASSFHSGNTIYF	TGTGCCAGCAGTTTTCACTCTGGAAACACCATATATTTT
.	TRBV27	.	TRBJ2-7	CASGNLGGPDEQYF	TGTGCCAGCGGCAATTTAGGCGGGCCCGACGAGCAGTACTTC
.	TRBV27	.	TRBJ1-2	CASSLSPALNYGYTF	TGTGCCAGCAGTTTATCCCCAGCGCTCAACTATGGCTACACCTTC
.	TRBV15	TRBD1	TRBJ2-5	CATSRGGQGEETQYF	TGTGCCACCAGCAGAGGCGGACAGGGCGAGGAGACCCAGTACTTC
.	TRBV19	.	TRBJ1-2	CASSPAAYGYTF	TGTGCCAGTAGTCCCGCGGCCTATGGCTACACCTTC
.	TRBV28	.	TRBJ1-5	CASSFGDLNQPQHF	TGTGCCAGCAGTTTCGGAGACTTAAATCAGCCCCAGCATTTT
.	TRBV18	.	TRBJ2-7	CASSLGLASEQYF	TGTGCCAGCTCACTGGGACTCGCGAGCGAGCAGTACTTC
.	TRBV12-5	TRBD1	TRBJ1-2	CASGLVLSGQGAYGGYTF	TGTGCTAGTGGTTTGGTACTGTCGGGCCAGGGGGCTTACGGGGGCTACACCTTC
few	TRBV4-3	TRBD1	TRBJ1-4	CASSQEDRTANEKLFF	TGCGCCAGCAGCCAAGAGGACAGGACGGCTAATGAAAAACTGTTTTTT
.	TRBV28	TRBD1	TRBJ1-5	CASSFPGQGGQPQHF	TGTGCCAGCAGTTTTCCGGGACAGGGAGGTCAGCCCCAGCATTTT
.	TRBV19	.	TRBJ1-2	CASSNRGSYYGYTF	TGTGCCAGTAGTAATAGGGGATCATACTATGGCTACACCTTC
.	TRBV10-3	.	TRBJ1-2	CAISEYREDYGYTF	TGTGCCATCAGTGAGTACCGAGAAGACTATGGCTACACCTTC